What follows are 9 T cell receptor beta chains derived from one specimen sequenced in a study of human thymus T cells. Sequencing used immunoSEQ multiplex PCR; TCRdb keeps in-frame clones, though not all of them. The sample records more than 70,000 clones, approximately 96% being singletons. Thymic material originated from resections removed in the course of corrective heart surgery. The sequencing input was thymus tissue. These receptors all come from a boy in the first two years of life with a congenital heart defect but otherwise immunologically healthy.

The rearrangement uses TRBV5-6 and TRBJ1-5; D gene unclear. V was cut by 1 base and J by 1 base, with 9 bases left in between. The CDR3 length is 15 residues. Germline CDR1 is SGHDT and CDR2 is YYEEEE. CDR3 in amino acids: CASSLLGRSNQPQHF. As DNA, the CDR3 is TGTGCCAGCAGCTTGCTAGGCCGCAGCAATCAGCCCCAGCATTTT. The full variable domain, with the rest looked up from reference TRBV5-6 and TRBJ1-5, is DAGVTQSPTHLIKTRGQQVTLRCSPKSGHDTVSWYQQALGQGPQFIFQYYEEEERQRGNFPDRFSGHQFPNYSSELNVNALLLGDSALYLCASSLLGRSNQPQHFGDGTRLSIL.

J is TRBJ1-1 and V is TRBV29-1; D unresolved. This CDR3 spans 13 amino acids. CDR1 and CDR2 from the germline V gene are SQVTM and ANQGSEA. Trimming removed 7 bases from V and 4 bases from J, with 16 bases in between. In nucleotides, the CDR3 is TGCAGCGCTTGTAAGGGTCTCGGCACTGAAGCTTTCTTT. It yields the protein CSACKGLGTEAFF.

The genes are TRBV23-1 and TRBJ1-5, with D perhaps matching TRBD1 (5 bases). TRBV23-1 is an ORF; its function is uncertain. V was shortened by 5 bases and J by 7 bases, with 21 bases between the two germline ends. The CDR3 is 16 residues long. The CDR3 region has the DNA TGCGCCAGCAGTATCCCAGAGGGGAGAAGCGGCCAGCCCCAGCATTTT. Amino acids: CASSIPEGRSGQPQHF.

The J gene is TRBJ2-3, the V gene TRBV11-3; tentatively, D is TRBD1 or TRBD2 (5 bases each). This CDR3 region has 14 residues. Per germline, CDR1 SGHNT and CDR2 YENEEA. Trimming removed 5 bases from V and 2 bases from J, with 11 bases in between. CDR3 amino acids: CASSPGAPTDTQYF. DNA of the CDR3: TGTGCCAGCAGCCCCGGGGCCCCCACAGATACGCAGTATTTT.

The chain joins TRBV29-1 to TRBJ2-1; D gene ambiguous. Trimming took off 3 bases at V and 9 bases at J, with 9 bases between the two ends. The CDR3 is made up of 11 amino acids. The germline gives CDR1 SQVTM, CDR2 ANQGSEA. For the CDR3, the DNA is TGCAGCGTTGATGTACACAGTGAGCAGTTCTTC. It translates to CSVDVHSEQFF.

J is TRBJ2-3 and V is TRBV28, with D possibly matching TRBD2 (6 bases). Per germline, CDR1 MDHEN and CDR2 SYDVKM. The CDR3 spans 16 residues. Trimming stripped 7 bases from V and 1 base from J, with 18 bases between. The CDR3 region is CASTSPDYPRTDTQYF. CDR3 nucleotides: TGTGCCAGCACCTCACCGGACTACCCACGCACAGATACGCAGTATTTT.

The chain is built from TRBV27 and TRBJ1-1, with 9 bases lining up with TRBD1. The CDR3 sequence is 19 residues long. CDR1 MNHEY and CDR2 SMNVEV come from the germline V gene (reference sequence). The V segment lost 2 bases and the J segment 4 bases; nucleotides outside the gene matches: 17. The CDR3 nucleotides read TGTGCCAGCAGTTTAAACCCAGTGGGCCCAACGACAGGGGGCACTGAAGCTTTCTTT. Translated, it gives CASSLNPVGPTTGGTEAFF.

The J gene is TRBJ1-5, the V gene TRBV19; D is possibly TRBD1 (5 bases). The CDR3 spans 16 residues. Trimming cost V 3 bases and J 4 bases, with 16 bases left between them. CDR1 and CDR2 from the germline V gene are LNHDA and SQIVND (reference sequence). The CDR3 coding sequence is TGTGCCAGTAGTATGCATTCCAGGGATGGGAATCAGCCCCAGCATTTT. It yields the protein CASSMHSRDGNQPQHF.

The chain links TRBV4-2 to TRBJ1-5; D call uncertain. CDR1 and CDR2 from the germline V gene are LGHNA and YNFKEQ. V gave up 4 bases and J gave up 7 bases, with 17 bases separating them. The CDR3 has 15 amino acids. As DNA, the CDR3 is TGTGCCAGCAGCCCTATCGGTAGGGTAGGCCAGCCCCAGCATTTT. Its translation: CASSPIGRVGQPQHF.